One sample yielded the 12 T cell receptor beta chains listed below, sequenced in a study of regulatory T cells in long-lasting Graves disease. TCR beta libraries were built with iRepertoire HTBI primers and Arm-PCR of CDR3 regions. Via MiXCR, TCRdb re-called the multiplex PCR reads, giving one row per CDR3 protein. This table has roughly 420,000 distinct CDR3 sequences, roughly 15% appearing once. As to time point: newly diagnosed GD, antithyroid drugs for less than 3 months. The TCR library used RNA extracted from PBMCs. Another study also made use of these data, one on T cells in Graves' hyperthyroidism and ophthalmopathy.

Material: peripheral blood mononuclear cells (PBMCs), obtained at new diagnosis, from a patient treated with antithyroid drugs. The receptor set was obtained from a woman in her forties or fifties with Graves disease.

This clonotype was seen only once. CDR3 in amino acids: CASSYDGGQGTVGNTGELFF. Here the CDR3 DNA reads TGTGCCAGCAGTTACGACGGTGGACAGGGGACGGTGGGGAACACCGGGGAGCTGTTTTTT. The rearrangement joins TRBV6-5 to TRBJ2-2, with 9 bases that match TRBD1. Trimming cost V 2 bases and J 1 base; bases outside gene matches: 14. Germline values: CDR1 MNHEY, CDR2 SVGAGI. This CDR3 spans 20 amino acids.

There are many counts of this clonotype. The rearrangement links TRBV11-1 to TRBJ2-1, with TRBD2 matching over 9 bases. The length of the CDR3 is 16 residues. Germline CDR1 reads SGHAT; CDR2 reads FQDESV (reference sequence). The ends lost 2 bases at V and 8 bases at J; junction bases unmatched: 10. For the CDR3, the DNA is TGTGCCAGCAGCTTATCTACTAGCGGGTTTTTACATGAGCAGTTCTTC. Translation: CASSLSTSGFLHEQFF. The variable domain in full, completed from reference TRBV11-1 and TRBJ2-1, reads EAEVAQSPRYKITEKSQAVAFWCDPISGHATLYWYRQILGQGPELLVQFQDESVVDDSQLPKDRFSAERLKGVDSTLKIQPAELGDSAMYLCASSLSTSGFLHEQFFGPGTRLTVL.

This clonotype was seen ten or more times. The CDR3 nucleotides read TGTGCCAGCAGAAAAGTTCGGACTAGCGGGGAGCAGTACTTC. Translation: CASRKVRTSGEQYF. The genes are TRBV5-8 and TRBJ2-7; 11 positions match TRBD2. The V segment lost 5 bases and the J segment 7 bases; nucleotides outside the gene matches: 8. Germline CDR1 and CDR2: SGHTS and YDEGEE. The CDR3 consists of 14 residues.

V gene TRBV5-1 combines with J gene TRBJ2-7; D is perhaps TRBD1 (7 bases). The germline V gene has CDR1 SGHRS and CDR2 YFSETQ. CDR3 length: 16 amino acids. The ends were cut back, 7 bases at V and 1 base at J, with 21 bases in the middle. The CDR3 bases are TGCGCCAGCGGGCGCGGGGCGACAGGGAGTTCCTACGAGCAGTACTTC. Translation gives CASGRGATGSSYEQYF. Complete variable domain (other parts from reference TRBV5-1 and TRBJ2-7): KAGVTQTPRYLIKTRGQQVTLSCSPISGHRSVSWYQQTPGQGLQFLFEYFSETQRNKGNFPGRFSGRQFSNSRSEMNVSTLELGDSALYLCASGRGATGSSYEQYFGPGTRLTVT.

This clonotype was observed many times. The V gene is TRBV3-1, the J gene TRBJ2-5, with no clear D. Trimming pared 0 bases from V and 5 bases from J, leaving 4 bases between. This CDR3 has 12 amino acids. Germline loops: CDR1 LGHDT, CDR2 YNNKEL (reference sequence). This chain's CDR3 is CASSQESETQYF. CDR3 bases: TGTGCCAGCAGCCAAGAATCGGAGACCCAGTACTTC.

This clonotype was picked up many times. This chain links TRBV2 with TRBJ1-2; perhaps TRBD1 as D (5 bases). CDR3 length equals 14 residues. Per the germline V gene, CDR1 is SNHLY and CDR2 is FYNNEI. Trimming took off 4 bases at V and 4 bases at J, with 13 bases between the two ends. The CDR3 DNA is TGTGCCAGCAGTGGTCAGGGAGGGATCTATGGCTACACCTTC. Translation gives CASSGQGGIYGYTF. Together with reference TRBV2 and TRBJ1-2, the CDR3 gives the full variable domain: EPEVTQTPSHQVTQMGQEVILRCVPISNHLYFYWYRQILGQKVEFLVSFYNNEISEKSEIFDDQFSVERPDGSNFTLKIRSTKLEDSAMYFCASSGQGGIYGYTFGSGTRLTVV.

The V call is TRBV18, the J call TRBJ2-5; a weak D match, TRBD2 (6 bases). Germline V gives CDR1 KGHSH, CDR2 LQKENI. Trimming cost V 2 bases and J 2 bases, with 15 bases left between them. The CDR3 has 16 residues. The CDR3 loop reads CASSPSGHGGQETQYF. In nucleotides, the CDR3 is TGTGCCAGCTCACCAAGTGGACATGGGGGGCAAGAGACCCAGTACTTC. Using reference TRBV18 and TRBJ2-5 for the parts outside the CDR3, the full variable domain is NAGVMQNPRHLVRRRGQEARLRCSPMKGHSHVYWYRQLPEEGLKFMVYLQKENIIDESGMPKERFSAEFPKEGPSILRIQQVVRGDSAAYFCASSPSGHGGQETQYFGPGTRLLVL.

This clonotype was found many times. The rearrangement links TRBV18 to TRBJ2-3; D remains unclear. In germline, CDR1 is KGHSH, CDR2 LQKENI. Trimming removed 5 bases at V and 2 bases at J, with 8 bases between. CDR3 length: 13 amino acids. CDR3 protein: CASSALITDTQYF. The DNA of the CDR3 is TGTGCCAGCTCAGCGCTTATCACAGATACGCAGTATTTT.

V is TRBV30 and J is TRBJ1-5; D is unresolved. This CDR3 is built from 15 residues. The V gene's germline CDR1 is GTSNPN and CDR2 SVGIG (reference sequence). V lost 0 bases and J 8 bases, leaving 17 bases between the germline ends. Written as DNA, the CDR3 is TGTGCCTGGAGTGTAAACGTAAGGGATGGGAAGCCCCAGCATTTT. It codes for CAWSVNVRDGKPQHF.

To note about this clonotype: This could be a read error, since a much larger clone is one nucleotide away. The V gene is TRBV20-1, the J gene TRBJ2-5; a possible D gene is TRBD1 (6 bases). In germline, CDR1 is DFQATT, CDR2 SNEGSKA (reference sequence). The CDR3 sequence is 14 residues long. For the CDR3, the DNA is TGCAGCGTTGGAACAGGGACGGCCTGCGAGACCCAGTACTTC. As protein: CSVGTGTACETQYF.

This clonotype has ten or more counts. This sequence joins TRBV2 and TRBJ2-1; a weak D match, TRBD1 (8 bases). CDR1 and CDR2 from the germline V gene are SNHLY and FYNNEI. Between the trimmed V and J ends, which lost 6 bases and 4 bases, there was a span of 16 bases. The CDR3 consists of 15 residues. The CDR3 bases are TGTGCCAGCAGCCCTACAGGGGGGGAATACAATGAGCAGTTCTTC. This sequence encodes CASSPTGGEYNEQFF.

The J gene is TRBJ2-3, the V gene TRBV28; 7 nucleotides align to TRBD2. CDR1 is MDHEN, CDR2 SYDVKM, per germline. Germline trimming cut 4 bases from V and 6 bases from J; bases unmatched to any gene: 4. The CDR3 has 13 residues. The CDR3, as DNA: TGTGCCAGCAGTTCACCCGGGGGGGATACGCAGTATTTT. Translating gives CASSSPGGDTQYF.